This record concerns one T cell receptor (beta chain) sequence. Per the authors' pipeline: Amplification of reference gene primers was used by the study to estimate nucleated cell counts. Produced via immunoSEQ multiplex PCR; TCRdb's table is partial and in-frame only. For V, J and clone size, that table is used; D and trimming come from the DNA. This table has about 64,000 clones, 65% to 90% appearing once. The data derive from a study of blood T cell repertoires in COVID-19. Study summary: The United States, Italy and Spain were the sources of the acute and convalescent COVID-19 samples. PBMCs, B-cell-depleted T cells, or T cells were the source of the cDNA or gDNA that made up the material.

The germline V and J ends were trimmed by 5 bases and 6 bases, with 6 bases remaining between them. Germline-derived CDR1 and CDR2 are MNHEY and SVGAGI. The CDR3 loop spans 11 amino acids. The receptor was derived from a man aged 50-60 years with active COVID-19. Sample: peripheral blood. This chain connects TRBV6-5 to TRBJ2-3, with D perhaps matching TRBD2 (5 bases). The chain's CDR3 is CASSPGDTQYF. The CDR3, as DNA: TGTGCCAGCAGTCCGGGGGATACGCAGTATTTT.